The clone carrying this T cell receptor beta chain was seen a handful of times. Its antigen is currently unknown. Preparation of the TCRbeta library used unique molecular identifiers. TCRdb recomputed calls from the PCR reads with MiXCR, one row per CDR3 protein. Of approximately 980,000 distinct CDR3 sequences in the sample, about 31% were seen once. This sample was included in a study of T-cell reconstitution after alpha-beta-depleted transplantation in children. General study results and limits: T-cell numbers and diversity, one year after transplant, stemmed largely from T cells that were newly produced.

Trimming left V 2 bases short and J 3 bases short, with 16 bases between. The CDR3 loop spans 16 amino acids. Germline values: CDR1 SGHVS, CDR2 FNYEAQ. The TCR sequence derives from a boy under two years old who had a stem cell transplant for SCID, so the T cells may come from the graft donor. The specimen was PBMCs, mostly from graft donor cells, collected 360 days after TCRalphabeta/CD19-depleted stem cell transplant. This chain links TRBV7-6 with TRBJ1-1; D possibly corresponds to TRBD1 (5 bases). The CDR3 here is CASSLSIGGGHTEAFF. The CDR3 DNA sequence: TGTGCCAGCAGCTTATCGATCGGTGGGGGACACACTGAAGCTTTCTTT.